This record concerns one T cell receptor beta chain sequence. Its antigen is still unknown. This sample is part of a study of monozygotic twins with inflammatory bowel disease. General observations from the study: Relative clonotype sharing with others was diminished in IBD patients versus healthy twins, particularly with disease activity. Patient-specific immunosuppressive treatments may have made repertoires more variable.

TCRdb re-called the 5' RACE reads, yielding one record per CDR3 amino acid sequence without DNA. The listing contains approximately 160,000 distinct CDR3 sequences. Germline CDR1 and CDR2: MNHEY and SVGEGT. The CDR3 has 18 residues. The sequencing sample was made of blood. This receptor was obtained from a human donor with ulcerative colitis or Crohn's disease, or a healthy co-twin of an affected twin (not recorded which). The chain couples TRBV6-2 or TRBV6-3 to TRBJ1-1; TCRdb proposes TRBD1, but this gene call is untestable without DNA. CDR3 sequence reads: CASSTFRRDPAPNTEAFF.